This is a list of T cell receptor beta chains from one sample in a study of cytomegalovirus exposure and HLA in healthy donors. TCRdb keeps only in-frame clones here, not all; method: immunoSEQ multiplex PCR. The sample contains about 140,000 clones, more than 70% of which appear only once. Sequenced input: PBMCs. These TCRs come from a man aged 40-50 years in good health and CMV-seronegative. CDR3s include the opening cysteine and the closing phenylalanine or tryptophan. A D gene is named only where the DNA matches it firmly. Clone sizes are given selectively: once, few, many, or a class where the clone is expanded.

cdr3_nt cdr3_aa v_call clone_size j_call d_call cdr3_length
TGTGCCAGCAGTGTACCGGGGAACTATGGCTACACCTTC CASSVPGNYGYTF TRBV28 few TRBJ1-2 . 13
TGTGCCAGCAGCTTCACAGGTGGCCCCTACGAGCAGTACTTC CASSFTGGPYEQYF TRBV5-4 . TRBJ2-7 . 14
TGTGCCAGCAGTCCCCCCACAGGAAACGAAAAACTGTTTTTT CASSPPTGNEKLFF TRBV6-1 . TRBJ1-4 . 14
TGTGCCAGCAGCCAAGATTGGGGGTGGGGCGGGGGGTTAGATACGCAGTATTTT CASSQDWGWGGGLDTQYF TRBV4-2 few TRBJ2-3 TRBD2 18
TGTGCCAGCAGCCGACAGGGGCCGGGGGTGAACATTCAGTACTTC CASSRQGPGVNIQYF TRBV25-1 once TRBJ2-4 TRBD1 15
TGTGCCAGCAGCGTAGCGGCTAGCGTGGAGACCCAGTACTTC CASSVAASVETQYF TRBV9 . TRBJ2-5 . 14
TGTGCCAGCAGCCAGAGGGTACATAGCAATCAGCCCCAGCATTTT CASSQRVHSNQPQHF TRBV5-6 few TRBJ1-5 . 15
TGTGCCAGCAAAAATGGACGGGGAAACTATGGCTACACCTTC CASKNGRGNYGYTF TRBV9 . TRBJ1-2 . 14
TGTGCCAGCAGCTCCCGGACAGGGGAGGGAGGTGAAAAACTGTTTTTT CASSSRTGEGGEKLFF TRBV5-4 . TRBJ1-4 TRBD1 16
TGTGCCAGCAGCCTGCACCAACCGGGCACCGGGGAGCTGTTTTTT CASSLHQPGTGELFF TRBV28 . TRBJ2-2 . 15
TGTGCCAGCAGTTTCTGGAGGGGGCCCGAAAACATTCAGTACTTC CASSFWRGPENIQYF TRBV27 . TRBJ2-4 . 15
TGTGCCACCAGCAGAGCCATACAGGAGCACTATGGCTACACCTTC CATSRAIQEHYGYTF TRBV15 once TRBJ1-2 . 15
TGCAGTGCTCGGGACTCCTACGAGCAGTACTTC CSARDSYEQYF TRBV20-1 . TRBJ2-7 . 11
TGTGCCAGTAGTCCCCGGGACTCTGGGGCCAACGTCCTGACTTTC CASSPRDSGANVLTF TRBV19 . TRBJ2-6 . 15
TGTGCCAGCAGCGGACAGGGCAGGGCCTACGAGCAGTACTTC CASSGQGRAYEQYF TRBV9 . TRBJ2-7 TRBD1 14
TGTGCCAGCAGCCAGGACAGGTCGTCCGGTTCACCCCTCCACTTT CASSQDRSSGSPLHF TRBV5-6 few TRBJ1-6 TRBD1 15
TGTGCCAGCAGTGAATCCGGCTACGAGCAGTACTTC CASSESGYEQYF TRBV2 . TRBJ2-7 . 12
TGTGCCAGCAGCTTCGCAACCGGGACAGAGGGGGCAAAACTGTTTTTT CASSFATGTEGAKLFF TRBV7-9 once TRBJ1-4 TRBD1 16
TGTGCCAGCAGCCCGGACAGCCTGAACACTGAAGCTTTCTTT CASSPDSLNTEAFF TRBV5-6 . TRBJ1-1 . 14
TGTGCCAGCAGCTTAAGCGGGGGGAACACAGATACGCAGTATTTT CASSLSGGNTDTQYF TRBV7-2 . TRBJ2-3 TRBD2 15
TGTGCCAGCAGCCCGCAACAGGGACCGCCCCAGCATTTT CASSPQQGPPQHF TRBV9 few TRBJ1-5 . 13
TGCAGCGTACAGGGAACTGGAAACACCATATATTTT CSVQGTGNTIYF TRBV29-1 . TRBJ1-3 . 12
TGTGCCAGCAGCCACACCGCCGGGACTATTCCTAATGAGCAGTTCTTC CASSHTAGTIPNEQFF TRBV4-2 . TRBJ2-1 TRBD2 16
TGTGCCAGCAGTCCCTATAGCTCTGGAAACACCATATATTTT CASSPYSSGNTIYF TRBV6-5 . TRBJ1-3 . 14
TGTGCCAGCAGTGCGGGGGGGGGACCAGCCCCGCGTGAACTGTTTTTT CASSAGGGPAPRELFF TRBV6-1 few TRBJ1-4 . 16
TGTGCCAGCAGCGCAAACAGGGGACACACTGAAGCTTTCTTT CASSANRGHTEAFF TRBV7-2 once TRBJ1-1 TRBD1 14